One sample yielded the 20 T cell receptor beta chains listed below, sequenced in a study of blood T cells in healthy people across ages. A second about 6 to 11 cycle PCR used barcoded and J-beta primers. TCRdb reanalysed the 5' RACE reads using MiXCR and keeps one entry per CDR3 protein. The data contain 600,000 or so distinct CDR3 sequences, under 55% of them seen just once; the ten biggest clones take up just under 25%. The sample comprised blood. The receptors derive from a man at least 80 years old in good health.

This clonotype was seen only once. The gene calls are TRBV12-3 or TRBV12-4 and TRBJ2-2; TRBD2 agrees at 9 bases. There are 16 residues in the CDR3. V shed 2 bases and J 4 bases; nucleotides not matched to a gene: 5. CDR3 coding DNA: TGTGCCAGCAGTTTAAAGACTAGCGGTCCCACCGGGGAGCTGTTTTTT. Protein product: CASSLKTSGPTGELFF.

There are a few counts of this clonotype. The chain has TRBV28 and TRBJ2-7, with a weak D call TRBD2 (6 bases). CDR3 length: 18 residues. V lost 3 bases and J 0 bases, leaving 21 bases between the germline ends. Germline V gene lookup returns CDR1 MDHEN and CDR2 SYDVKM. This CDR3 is CASSFSPGLGATSYEQYF. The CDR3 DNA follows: TGTGCCAGCAGTTTTTCACCGGGACTTGGGGCTACCTCCTACGAGCAGTACTTC.

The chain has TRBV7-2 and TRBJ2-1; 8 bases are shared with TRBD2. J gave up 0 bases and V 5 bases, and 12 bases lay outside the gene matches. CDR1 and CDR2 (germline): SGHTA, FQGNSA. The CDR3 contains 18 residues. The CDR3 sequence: CASSPHAGGRYSYNEQFF. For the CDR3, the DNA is TGTGCCAGCAGCCCACACGCTGGCGGGAGGTACTCCTACAATGAGCAGTTCTTC. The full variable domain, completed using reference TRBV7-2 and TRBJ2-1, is GAGVSQSPSNKVTEKGKDVELRCDPISGHTALYWYRQSLGQGLEFLIYFQGNSAPDKSGLPSDRFSAERTGGSVSTLTIQRTQQEDSAVYLCASSPHAGGRYSYNEQFFGPGTRLTVL.

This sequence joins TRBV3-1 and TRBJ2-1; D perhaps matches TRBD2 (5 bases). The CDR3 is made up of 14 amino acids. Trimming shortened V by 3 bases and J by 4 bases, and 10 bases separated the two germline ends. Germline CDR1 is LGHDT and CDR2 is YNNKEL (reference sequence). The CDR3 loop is CASSHRGRYNEQFF. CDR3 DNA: TGTGCCAGCAGCCATAGAGGGAGATACAATGAGCAGTTCTTC.

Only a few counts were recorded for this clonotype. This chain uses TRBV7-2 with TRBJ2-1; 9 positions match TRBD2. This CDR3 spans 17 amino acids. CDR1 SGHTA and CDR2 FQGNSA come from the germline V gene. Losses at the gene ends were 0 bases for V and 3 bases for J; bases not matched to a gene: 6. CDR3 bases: TGTGCCAGCAGCTTAGCGACCCTAGCGGGACGCTACAATGAGCAGTTCTTC. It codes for CASSLATLAGRYNEQFF.

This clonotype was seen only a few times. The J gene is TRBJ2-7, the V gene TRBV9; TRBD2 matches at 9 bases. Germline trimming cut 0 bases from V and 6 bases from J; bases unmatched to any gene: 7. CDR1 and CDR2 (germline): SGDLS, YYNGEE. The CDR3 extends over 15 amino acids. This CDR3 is CASSVDAGGPLEQYF. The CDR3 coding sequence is TGTGCCAGCAGCGTAGATGCGGGAGGGCCTCTCGAGCAGTACTTC.

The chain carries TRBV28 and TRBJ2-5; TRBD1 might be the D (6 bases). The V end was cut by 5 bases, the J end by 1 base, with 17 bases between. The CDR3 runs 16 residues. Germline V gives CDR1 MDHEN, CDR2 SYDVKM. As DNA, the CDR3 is TGTGCCAGCAGTCTTCTCACGGGACACATCCAAGAGACCCAGTACTTC. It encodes CASSLLTGHIQETQYF.

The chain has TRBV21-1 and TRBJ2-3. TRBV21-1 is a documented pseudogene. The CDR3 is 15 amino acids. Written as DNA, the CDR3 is TGTGCCAGCAGCATAGGGGGTTGTGGCACAGATACGCAGTATTTT. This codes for CASSIGGCGTDTQYF.

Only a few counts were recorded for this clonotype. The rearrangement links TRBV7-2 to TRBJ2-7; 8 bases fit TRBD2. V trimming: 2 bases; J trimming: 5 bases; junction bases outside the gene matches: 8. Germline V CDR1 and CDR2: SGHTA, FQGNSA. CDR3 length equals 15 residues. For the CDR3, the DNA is TGTGCCAGCAGCTTAACGGGAGGGCACATCGACGAGCAGTACTTC. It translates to CASSLTGGHIDEQYF.

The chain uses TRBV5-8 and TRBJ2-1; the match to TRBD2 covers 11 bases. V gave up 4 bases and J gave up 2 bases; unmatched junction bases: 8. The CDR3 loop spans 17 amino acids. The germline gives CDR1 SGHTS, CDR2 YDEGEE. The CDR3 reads CASSVNSGLAAYNEQFF. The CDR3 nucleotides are TGTGCCAGCAGCGTAAACTCGGGACTAGCGGCCTACAATGAGCAGTTCTTC.

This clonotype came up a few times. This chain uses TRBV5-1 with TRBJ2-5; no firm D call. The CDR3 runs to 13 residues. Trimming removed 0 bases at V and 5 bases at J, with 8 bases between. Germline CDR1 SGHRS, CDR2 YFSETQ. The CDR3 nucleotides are TGCGCCAGCAGCTTGGCCCTGGATGAGACCCAGTACTTC. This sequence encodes CASSLALDETQYF. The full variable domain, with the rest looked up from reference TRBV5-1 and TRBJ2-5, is KAGVTQTPRYLIKTRGQQVTLSCSPISGHRSVSWYQQTPGQGLQFLFEYFSETQRNKGNFPGRFSGRQFSNSRSEMNVSTLELGDSALYLCASSLALDETQYFGPGTRLLVL.

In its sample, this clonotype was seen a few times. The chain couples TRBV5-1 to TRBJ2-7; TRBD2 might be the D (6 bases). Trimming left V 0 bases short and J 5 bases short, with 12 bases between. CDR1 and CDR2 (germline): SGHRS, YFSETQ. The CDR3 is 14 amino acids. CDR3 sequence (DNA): TGCGCCAGCAGCTTGGGCCTCCGGGAGAACGAGCAGTACTTC. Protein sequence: CASSLGLRENEQYF.

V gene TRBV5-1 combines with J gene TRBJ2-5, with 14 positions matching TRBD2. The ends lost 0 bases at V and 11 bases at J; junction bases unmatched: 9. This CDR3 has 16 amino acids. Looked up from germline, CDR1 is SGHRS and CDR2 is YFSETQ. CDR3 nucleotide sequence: TGCGCCAGCAGCTTGGCCCCGGGACTAGCGGGAGACTTGCAGTACTTC. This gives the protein CASSLAPGLAGDLQYF.

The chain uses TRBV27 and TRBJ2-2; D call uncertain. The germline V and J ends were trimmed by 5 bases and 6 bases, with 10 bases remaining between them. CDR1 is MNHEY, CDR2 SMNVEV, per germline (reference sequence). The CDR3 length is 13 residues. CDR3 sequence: CASSVTLAGELFF. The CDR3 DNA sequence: TGTGCCAGCAGTGTTACGCTAGCCGGGGAGCTGTTTTTT.

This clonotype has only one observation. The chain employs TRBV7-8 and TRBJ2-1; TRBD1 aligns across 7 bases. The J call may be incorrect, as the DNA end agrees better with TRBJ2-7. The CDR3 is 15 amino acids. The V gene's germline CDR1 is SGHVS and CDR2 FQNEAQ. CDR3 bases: TGTGCCAGCAGCCGCGACAGGGCTTTGACGAATGAGCAGTACTTC. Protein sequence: CASSRDRALTNEQYF.

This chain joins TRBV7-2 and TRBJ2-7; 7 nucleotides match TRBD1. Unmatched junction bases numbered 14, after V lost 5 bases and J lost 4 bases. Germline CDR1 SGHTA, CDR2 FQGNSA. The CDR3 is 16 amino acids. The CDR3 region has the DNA TGTGCCAGCAGCACCCGGAAAGGGGGCAGTAGTTACGAGCAGTACTTC. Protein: CASSTRKGGSSYEQYF.

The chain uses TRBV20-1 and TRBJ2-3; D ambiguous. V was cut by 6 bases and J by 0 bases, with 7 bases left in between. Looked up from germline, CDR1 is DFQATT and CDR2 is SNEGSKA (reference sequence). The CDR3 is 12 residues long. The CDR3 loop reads CSAGPSTDTQYF. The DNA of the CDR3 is TGCAGTGCCGGCCCTAGCACAGATACGCAGTATTTT.

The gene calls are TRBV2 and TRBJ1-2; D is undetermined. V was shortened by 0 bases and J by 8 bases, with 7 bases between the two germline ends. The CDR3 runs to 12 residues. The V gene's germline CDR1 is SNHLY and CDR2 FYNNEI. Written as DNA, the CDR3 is TGTGCCAGCAGTGAAGCCATCTTCGGCTACACCTTC. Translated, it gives CASSEAIFGYTF. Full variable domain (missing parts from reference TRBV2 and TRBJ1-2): EPEVTQTPSHQVTQMGQEVILRCVPISNHLYFYWYRQILGQKVEFLVSFYNNEISEKSEIFDDQFSVERPDGSNFTLKIRSTKLEDSAMYFCASSEAIFGYTFGSGTRLTVV.

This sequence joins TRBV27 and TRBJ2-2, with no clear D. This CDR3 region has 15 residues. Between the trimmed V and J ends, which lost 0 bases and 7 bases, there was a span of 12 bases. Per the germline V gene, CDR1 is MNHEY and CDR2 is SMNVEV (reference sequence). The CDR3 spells CASSLSAGVIGELFF. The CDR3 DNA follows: TGTGCCAGCAGTTTATCTGCTGGGGTGATCGGGGAGCTGTTTTTT.

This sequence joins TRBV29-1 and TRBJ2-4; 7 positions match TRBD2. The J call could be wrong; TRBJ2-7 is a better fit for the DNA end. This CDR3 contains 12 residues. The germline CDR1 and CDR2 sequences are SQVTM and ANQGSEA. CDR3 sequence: CSVGASGGEQYF. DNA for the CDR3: TGCAGCGTTGGCGCTTCGGGGGGCGAGCAGTACTTC.